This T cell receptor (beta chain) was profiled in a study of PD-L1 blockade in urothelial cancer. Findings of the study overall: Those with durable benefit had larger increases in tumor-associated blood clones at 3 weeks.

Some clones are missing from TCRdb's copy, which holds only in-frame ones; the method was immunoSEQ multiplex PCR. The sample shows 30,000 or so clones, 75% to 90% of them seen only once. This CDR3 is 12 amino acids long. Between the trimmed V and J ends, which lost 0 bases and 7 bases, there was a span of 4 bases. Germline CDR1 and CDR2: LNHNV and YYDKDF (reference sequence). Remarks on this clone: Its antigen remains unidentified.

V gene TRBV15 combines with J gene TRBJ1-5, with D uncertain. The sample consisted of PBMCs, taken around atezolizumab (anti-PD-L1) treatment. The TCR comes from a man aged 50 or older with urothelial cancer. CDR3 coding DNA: TGTGCCACCAGCAGAGATATCCAGCCCCAGCATTTT. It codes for CATSRDIQPQHF.